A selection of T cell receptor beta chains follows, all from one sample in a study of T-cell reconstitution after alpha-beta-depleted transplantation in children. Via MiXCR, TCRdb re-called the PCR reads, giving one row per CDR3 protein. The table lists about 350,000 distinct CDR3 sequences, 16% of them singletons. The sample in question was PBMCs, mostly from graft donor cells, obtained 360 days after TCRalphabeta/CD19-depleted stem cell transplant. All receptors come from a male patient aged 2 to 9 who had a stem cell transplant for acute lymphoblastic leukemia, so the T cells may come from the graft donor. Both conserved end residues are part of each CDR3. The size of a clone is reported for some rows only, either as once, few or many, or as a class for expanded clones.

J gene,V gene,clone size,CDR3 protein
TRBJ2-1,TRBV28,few,CASSNNGEQFF
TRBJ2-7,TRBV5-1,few,CASSLVPAASYEQYF
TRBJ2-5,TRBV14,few,CASNGVGQETQYF
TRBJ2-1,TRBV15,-,CATSRDRAGIHEQFF
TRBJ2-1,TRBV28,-,CASSLGALAAGEQFF
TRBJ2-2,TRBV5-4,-,CASSPLQGNTGELFF
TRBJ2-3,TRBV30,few,CAWSVGVGTDTQYF
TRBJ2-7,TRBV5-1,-,CASSLAASLYEQYF
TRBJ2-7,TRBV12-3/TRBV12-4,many,CASSFGGAEQYF
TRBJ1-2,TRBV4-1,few,CASSHDGTGKLNYGYTF
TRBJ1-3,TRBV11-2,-,CASSLFIPGPYSGNTIYF
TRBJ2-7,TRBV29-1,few,CSVERIGGYEQYF
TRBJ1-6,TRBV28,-,CATRDSYNSPLHF
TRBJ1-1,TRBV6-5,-,CASSYFLKTGRDTEAFF
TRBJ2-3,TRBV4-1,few,CASSLTGTRIPDTQYF
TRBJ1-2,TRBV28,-,CASSRRTGVGYGYTF
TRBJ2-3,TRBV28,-,CASSFETSGSTDTQYF
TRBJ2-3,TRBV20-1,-,CSARATLIGGVTDTQYF
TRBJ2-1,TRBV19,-,CASSIVARSSYNEQFF
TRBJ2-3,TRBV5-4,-,CASSLTFLDTDTQYF
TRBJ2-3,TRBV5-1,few,CASSPEAGAATDTQYF
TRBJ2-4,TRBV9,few,CASSVGPSKFNAKNIQYF
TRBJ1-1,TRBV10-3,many,CAIRRSGPEAFF
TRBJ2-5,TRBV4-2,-,CASSQGRDSQETQYF
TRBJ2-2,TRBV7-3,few,CASSPGRRQGTGELFF
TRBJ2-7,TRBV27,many,CASSPRTGDYEQYF
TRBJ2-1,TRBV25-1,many,CASQDWSSYNEQFF
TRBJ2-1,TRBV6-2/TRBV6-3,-,CASSYGSPSGSNEQFF
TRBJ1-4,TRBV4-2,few,CASSPQLATNEKLFF